The entry below gives a single TCR beta chain sequence along with its context. This record comes from a study of control samples from healthy donors and cancer patients. Here immunoSEQ multiplex PCR was the method, and the copy in TCRdb shows in-frame clones only, minus some. The table lists approximately 76,000 clones, approximately 80% of them singletons. The sample consisted of PBMCs. The TCR originated in a man between 60 and 70 years old with head and neck cancer.

The CDR3: CASSYAPGPYNEQFF. The CDR3 bases are TGTGCCAGCAGTTACGCCCCGGGTCCCTACAATGAGCAGTTCTTC. The chain recombines TRBV6-5 with TRBJ2-1; the D is unclear. The CDR3 runs 15 residues. Germline CDR1 is MNHEY and CDR2 is SVGAGI. Deletions cut 2 bases from V and 2 bases from J, with 10 bases between.